These T cell receptor beta chains were read from a single sample in a study of cytomegalovirus exposure and HLA in healthy donors. This table comes from immunoSEQ multiplex PCR, and its TCRdb copy is limited to in-frame clones, with some not included. The sample shows over 110,000 clones, over 75% of them seen only once. The sample consisted of PBMCs. The receptor source for this set is a male donor in good health and CMV-seronegative. CDR3s include the opening cysteine and the closing phenylalanine or tryptophan. Each record gives: V gene, J gene, CDR3 protein.

V gene: TRBV5-4
J gene: TRBJ2-1
CDR3 protein: CASSLFVGGVLNEQFF

V gene: TRBV7-6
J gene: TRBJ1-2
CDR3 protein: CASSLGLSDGSYTF

V gene: TRBV6-6
J gene: TRBJ2-1
CDR3 protein: CASRSSGSQFYNEQFF

V gene: TRBV7-9
J gene: TRBJ1-2
CDR3 protein: CASSLGQNGYTF

V gene: TRBV27
J gene: TRBJ1-1
CDR3 protein: CASRVVPFTPENTEAFF

V gene: TRBV27
J gene: TRBJ2-3
CDR3 protein: CASSRTGEDTQYF

V gene: TRBV7-9
J gene: TRBJ2-5
CDR3 protein: CASSPVQTVETQYF

V gene: TRBV28
J gene: TRBJ2-7
CDR3 protein: CASSRNDLAGSYEQYF

V gene: TRBV6-5
J gene: TRBJ1-1
CDR3 protein: CASSFYRADTEAFF

V gene: TRBV7-3
J gene: TRBJ1-2
CDR3 protein: CASSHRGNYGYTF

V gene: TRBV19
J gene: TRBJ2-1
CDR3 protein: CASVPSGPYNEQFF

V gene: TRBV9
J gene: TRBJ2-6
CDR3 protein: CASSLRTRLSGANVLTF

V gene: TRBV4-2
J gene: TRBJ2-7
CDR3 protein: CASSQVPGTGNEQYF

V gene: TRBV7-6
J gene: TRBJ2-3
CDR3 protein: CASSFGPQGSSTDTQYF

V gene: TRBV13
J gene: TRBJ2-2
CDR3 protein: CASSLGLPGVASGELFF

V gene: TRBV5-8
J gene: TRBJ2-7
CDR3 protein: CASSWDRHYEQYF

V gene: TRBV6-5
J gene: TRBJ2-7
CDR3 protein: CASRIQLAGHYEQYF

V gene: TRBV9
J gene: TRBJ2-1
CDR3 protein: CASSVEAMSGSSDEQFF